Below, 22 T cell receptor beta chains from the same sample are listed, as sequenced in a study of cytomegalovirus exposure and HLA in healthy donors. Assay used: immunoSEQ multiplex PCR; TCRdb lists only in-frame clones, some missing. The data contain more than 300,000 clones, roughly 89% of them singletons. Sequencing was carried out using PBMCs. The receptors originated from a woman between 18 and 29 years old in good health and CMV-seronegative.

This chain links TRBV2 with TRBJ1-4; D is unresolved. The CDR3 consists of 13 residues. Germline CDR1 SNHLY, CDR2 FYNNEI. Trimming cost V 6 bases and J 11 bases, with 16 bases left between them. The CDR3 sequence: CASRVHGLGKLFF. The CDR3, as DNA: TGTGCCAGCAGGGTCCACGGACTGGGGAAACTGTTTTTT.

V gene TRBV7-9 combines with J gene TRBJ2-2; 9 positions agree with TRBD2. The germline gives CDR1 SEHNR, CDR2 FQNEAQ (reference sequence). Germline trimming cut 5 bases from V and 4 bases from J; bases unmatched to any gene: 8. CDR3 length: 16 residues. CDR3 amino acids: CASSPSLAGSTGELFF. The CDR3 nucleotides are TGTGCCAGCAGCCCAAGTCTAGCGGGATCCACCGGGGAGCTGTTTTTT.

The CDR3 reads CASSPRTGCEGIEQYF. DNA for the CDR3: TGCGCCAGCAGTCCGAGGACAGGGTGTGAGGGGATCGAGCAGTACTTC. V usage is TRBV23-1 and J usage is TRBJ2-7, with TRBD1 matching over 8 bases. TRBV23-1 carries the ORF label, with uncertain function. With 4 bases clipped from V and 6 bases from J, the junction kept 14 bases outside the gene matches. This CDR3 has 16 amino acids.

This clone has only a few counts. The CDR3 DNA is TGTGCCAGCAGTTTGCAGGGAACGTATGGCTACACCTTC. Its translation: CASSLQGTYGYTF. The chain combines TRBV27 with TRBJ1-2; tentative D call: TRBD1 (5 bases). Deletions cut 3 bases from V and 5 bases from J, with 10 bases between. CDR3 size: 13 residues. Germline V gene sequence: CDR1 MNHEY, CDR2 SMNVEV (reference sequence).

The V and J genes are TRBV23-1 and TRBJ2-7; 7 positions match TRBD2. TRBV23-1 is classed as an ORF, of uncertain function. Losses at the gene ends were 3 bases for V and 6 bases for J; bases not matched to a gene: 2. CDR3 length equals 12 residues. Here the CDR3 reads CASSQGGFEQYF. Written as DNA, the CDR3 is TGCGCCAGCAGTCAGGGGGGGTTCGAGCAGTACTTC.

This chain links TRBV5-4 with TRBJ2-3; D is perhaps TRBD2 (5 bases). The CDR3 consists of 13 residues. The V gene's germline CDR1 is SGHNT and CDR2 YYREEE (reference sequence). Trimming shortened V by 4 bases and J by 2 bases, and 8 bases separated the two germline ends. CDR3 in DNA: TGTGCCAGCAGCGCCCGGGACACAGATACGCAGTATTTT. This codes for CASSARDTDTQYF.

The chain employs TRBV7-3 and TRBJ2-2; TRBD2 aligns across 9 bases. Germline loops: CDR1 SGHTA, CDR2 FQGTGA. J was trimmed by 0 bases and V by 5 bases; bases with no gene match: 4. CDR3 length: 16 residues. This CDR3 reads CASSPIAGANTGELFF. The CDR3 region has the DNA TGTGCCAGCAGCCCAATAGCGGGGGCGAACACCGGGGAGCTGTTTTTT.

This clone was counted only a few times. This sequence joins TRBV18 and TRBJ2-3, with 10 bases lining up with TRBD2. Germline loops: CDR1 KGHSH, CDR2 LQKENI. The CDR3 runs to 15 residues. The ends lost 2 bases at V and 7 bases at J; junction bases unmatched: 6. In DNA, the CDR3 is TGTGCCAGCTCACCAGCTAGCGGGAGTATGAATACGCAGTATTTT. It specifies CASSPASGSMNTQYF.

The CDR3 loop is CASSLGGGEQYF. In DNA, the CDR3 is TGTGCCAGCAGTTTAGGGGGGGGCGAGCAGTACTTC. V gene TRBV28 combines with J gene TRBJ2-7, with TRBD2 matching over 7 bases. The CDR3 totals 12 residues. CDR1 is MDHEN, CDR2 SYDVKM, per germline. Trimming took 2 bases from V and 6 from J; bases not matched to a gene: 1.

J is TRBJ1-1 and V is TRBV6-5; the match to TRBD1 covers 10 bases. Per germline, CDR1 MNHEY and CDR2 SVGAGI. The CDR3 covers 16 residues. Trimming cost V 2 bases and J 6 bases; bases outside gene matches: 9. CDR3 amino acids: CASSYHRDRGGSEAFF. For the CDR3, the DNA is TGTGCCAGCAGTTACCACCGGGACAGGGGAGGTTCTGAAGCTTTCTTT.

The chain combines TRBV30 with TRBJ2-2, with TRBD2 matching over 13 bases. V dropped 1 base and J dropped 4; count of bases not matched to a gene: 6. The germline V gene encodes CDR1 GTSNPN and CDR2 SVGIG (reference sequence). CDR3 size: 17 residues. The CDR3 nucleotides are TGTGCCTGGAGTGAAACCGGGACTAGCGGGGCCACCGGGGAGCTGTTTTTT. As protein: CAWSETGTSGATGELFF.

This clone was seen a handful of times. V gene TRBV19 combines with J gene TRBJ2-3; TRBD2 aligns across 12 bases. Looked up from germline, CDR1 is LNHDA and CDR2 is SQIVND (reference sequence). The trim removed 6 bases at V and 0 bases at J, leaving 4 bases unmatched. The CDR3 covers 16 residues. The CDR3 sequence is CASRRTSGISTDTQYF. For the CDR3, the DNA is TGTGCCAGTAGGAGGACTAGCGGGATTAGCACAGATACGCAGTATTTT.

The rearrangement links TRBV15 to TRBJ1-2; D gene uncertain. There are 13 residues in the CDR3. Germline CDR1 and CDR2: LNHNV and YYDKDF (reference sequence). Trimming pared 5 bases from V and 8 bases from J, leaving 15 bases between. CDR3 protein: CATSSAGFGGYTF. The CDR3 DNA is TGTGCCACCAGCTCCGCGGGATTCGGCGGCTACACCTTC.

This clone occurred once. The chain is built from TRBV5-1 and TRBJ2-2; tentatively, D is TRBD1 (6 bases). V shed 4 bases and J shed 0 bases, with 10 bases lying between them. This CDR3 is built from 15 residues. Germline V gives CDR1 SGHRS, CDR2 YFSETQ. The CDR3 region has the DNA TGCGCCAGCAGCCGACAGGACCCGAACACCGGGGAGCTGTTTTTT. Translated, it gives CASSRQDPNTGELFF.

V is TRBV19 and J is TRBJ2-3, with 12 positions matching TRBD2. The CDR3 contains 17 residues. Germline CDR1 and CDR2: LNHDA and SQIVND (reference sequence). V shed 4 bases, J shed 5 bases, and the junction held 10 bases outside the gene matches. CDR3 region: CASSKSSLAGGRDTQYF. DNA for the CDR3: TGTGCCAGTAGTAAAAGCTCACTAGCGGGAGGAAGAGATACGCAGTATTTT.

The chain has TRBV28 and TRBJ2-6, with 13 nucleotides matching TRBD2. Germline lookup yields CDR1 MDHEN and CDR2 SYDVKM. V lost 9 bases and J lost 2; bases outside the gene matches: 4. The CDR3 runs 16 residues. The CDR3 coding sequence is TGTGCCAGTACTAGCGGGAGGGCCACTGGGGCCAACGTCCTGACTTTC. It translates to CASTSGRATGANVLTF. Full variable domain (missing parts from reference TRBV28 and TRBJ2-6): DVKVTQSSRYLVKRTGEKVFLECVQDMDHENMFWYRQDPGLGLRLIYFSYDVKMKEKGDIPEGYSVSREKKERFSLILESASTNQTSMYLCASTSGRATGANVLTFGAGSRLTVL.

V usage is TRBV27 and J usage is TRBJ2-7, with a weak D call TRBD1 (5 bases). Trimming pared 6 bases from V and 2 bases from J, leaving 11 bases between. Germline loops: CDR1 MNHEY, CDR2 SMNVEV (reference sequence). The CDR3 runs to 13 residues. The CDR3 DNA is TGTGCCAGCAGACTTCAGGGAACCTACGAGCAGTACTTC. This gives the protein CASRLQGTYEQYF.

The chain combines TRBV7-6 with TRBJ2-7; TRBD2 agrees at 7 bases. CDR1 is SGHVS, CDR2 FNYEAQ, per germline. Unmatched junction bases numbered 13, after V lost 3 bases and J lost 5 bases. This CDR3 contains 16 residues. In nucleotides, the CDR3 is TGTGCCAGCAGCTTGGCCCTAACCGGGACTATAGACGAGCAGTACTTC. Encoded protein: CASSLALTGTIDEQYF. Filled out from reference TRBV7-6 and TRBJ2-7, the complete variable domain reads GAGVSQSPRYKVTKRGQDVALRCDPISGHVSLYWYRQALGQGPEFLTYFNYEAQQDKSGLPNDRFSAERPEGSISTLTIQRTEQRDSAMYRCASSLALTGTIDEQYFGPGTRLTVT.

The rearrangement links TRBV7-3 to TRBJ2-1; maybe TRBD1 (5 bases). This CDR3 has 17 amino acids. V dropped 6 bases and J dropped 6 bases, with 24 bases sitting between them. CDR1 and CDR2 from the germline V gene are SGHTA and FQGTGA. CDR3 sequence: CASSSVGHNGWGNEQFF. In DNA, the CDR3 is TGTGCCAGCAGTTCCGTAGGACACAACGGCTGGGGCAATGAGCAGTTCTTC.

The CDR3, as DNA: TGTGCCAGCAGTACCCGGACAGGGTACGGGACCCAGTACTTC. It is translated as CASSTRTGYGTQYF. The chain employs TRBV27 and TRBJ2-5; TRBD1 agrees at 8 bases. This CDR3 is built from 14 residues. V lost 5 bases to trimming and J lost 7 bases; unmatched junction nucleotides: 9. The V gene's germline CDR1 is MNHEY and CDR2 SMNVEV (reference sequence).

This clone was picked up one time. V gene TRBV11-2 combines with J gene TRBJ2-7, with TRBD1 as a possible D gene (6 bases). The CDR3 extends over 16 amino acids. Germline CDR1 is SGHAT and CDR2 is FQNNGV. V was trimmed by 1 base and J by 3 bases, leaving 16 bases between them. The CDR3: CASSLGEGRGFYEQYF. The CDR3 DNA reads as TGTGCCAGCAGCTTAGGAGAGGGCAGGGGATTCTACGAGCAGTACTTC.

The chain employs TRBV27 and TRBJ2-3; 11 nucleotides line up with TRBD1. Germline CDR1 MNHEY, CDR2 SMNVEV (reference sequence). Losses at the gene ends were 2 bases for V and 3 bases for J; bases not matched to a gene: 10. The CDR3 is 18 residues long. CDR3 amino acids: CASSLTPGTGGWTDTQYF. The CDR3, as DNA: TGTGCCAGCAGTTTAACGCCCGGGACAGGGGGTTGGACAGATACGCAGTATTTT.